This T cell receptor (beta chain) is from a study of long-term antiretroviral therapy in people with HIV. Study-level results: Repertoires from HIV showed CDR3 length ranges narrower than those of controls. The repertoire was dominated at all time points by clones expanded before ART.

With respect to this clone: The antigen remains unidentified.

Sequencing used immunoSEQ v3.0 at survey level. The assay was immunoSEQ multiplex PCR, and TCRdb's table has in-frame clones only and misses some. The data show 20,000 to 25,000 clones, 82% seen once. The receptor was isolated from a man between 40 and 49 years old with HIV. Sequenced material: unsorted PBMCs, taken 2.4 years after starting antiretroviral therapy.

The CDR3 region is CASSFGLAGPDTQYF. CDR3 DNA: TGTGCCAGTAGTTTCGGACTAGCGGGCCCAGATACGCAGTATTTT. The V and J genes are TRBV19 and TRBJ2-3, with 11 bases identical to TRBD2. CDR3 length: 15 amino acids. Germline V CDR1 and CDR2: LNHDA, SQIVND (reference sequence). Trimming at V came to 5 bases and at J to 4 bases, leaving 5 bases not matched to a gene.